The T cell receptor (beta chain) under discussion was sequenced for a study of tumor and adjacent non-tumor tissue in lung cancer. No cell sorting was done before RNA was extracted from the tissue. Three rounds of nested PCR, following a modified ARM-PCR protocol, produced the TCRbeta library. Using its own MiXCR run on the multiplex PCR reads, TCRdb lists one record per CDR3 protein. The profile covers 68,000 or so distinct CDR3 sequences, with 60% appearing a single time and roughly a fifth taken by the ten largest. This clonotype was detected only a few times. Since a much larger clone is just one base distant, this may be a read error. Sequencing was done on a sample of lung tumor tissue. This receptor was obtained from a man over 45 with non-small cell lung cancer.

The CDR3 loop is CTSSLVQASVSPLHF. The DNA of the CDR3 is TGTACCAGCAGTTTGGTCCAGGCTTCGGTCTCACCCCTCCACTTT. This chain joins TRBV12-3 or TRBV12-4 and TRBJ1-6, with D uncertain. The length of the CDR3 is 15 residues.